One and the same sample provided the 5 T cell receptor beta chains below, sequenced in a study of shared clonotypes between healthy human individuals. TCRdb's copy holds only in-frame clones and misses some; the assay was immunoSEQ multiplex PCR. This sample has over 700,000 clones, with approximately 72% found just once. Input material: memory CD4+ T cells sorted from blood. Regarding subset: CD45RA-negative fraction. These receptors were collected from a woman aged 25 to 39 in good health.

The chain couples TRBV7-9 to TRBJ1-2; 9 nucleotides agree with TRBD1. The CDR3 has 14 residues. With V trimmed by 2 bases and J by 6 bases, 4 bases remained unmatched. Germline V gene lookup returns CDR1 SEHNR and CDR2 FQNEAQ (reference sequence). The CDR3 spells CASSLRDRVHGYTF. The CDR3 DNA sequence: TGTGCCAGCAGCTTACGGGACAGGGTGCATGGCTACACCTTC.

This clone was observed a handful of times. V usage is TRBV11-2 and J usage is TRBJ1-1, with a tentative D call TRBD1 (5 bases). CDR1 SGHAT and CDR2 FQNNGV come from the germline V gene. The CDR3 covers 14 residues. V lost 3 bases and J lost 4, with 12 bases in between. Written as DNA, the CDR3 is TGTGCCAGCAGCTTGGGGCGGGTCCCCACTGAAGCTTTCTTT. It encodes CASSLGRVPTEAFF.

The chain employs TRBV5-1 and TRBJ2-3; no reliable D call. Germline V CDR1 and CDR2: SGHRS, YFSETQ. The CDR3 has 14 amino acids. Trimming pared 3 bases from V and 4 bases from J, leaving 12 bases between. The DNA of the CDR3 is TGCGCCAGCAGCTCGAATTTAGATTCAGATACGCAGTATTTT. Protein product: CASSSNLDSDTQYF.

The chain couples TRBV13 to TRBJ2-2; 14 nucleotides align to TRBD2. Germline CDR1 is PRHDT and CDR2 is FYEKMQ (reference sequence). V lost 5 bases to trimming and J lost 5 bases; unmatched junction nucleotides: 10. The CDR3 has 18 residues. The chain's CDR3 is CASSAGTSGSWRTGELFF. CDR3 sequence (DNA): TGTGCCAGCAGCGCCGGGACTAGCGGGAGCTGGCGTACCGGGGAGCTGTTTTTT.

The V call is TRBV18, the J call TRBJ2-1, with D perhaps matching TRBD2 (5 bases). The V end was cut by 6 bases, the J end by 6 bases, with 21 bases between. Per the germline V gene, CDR1 is KGHSH and CDR2 is LQKENI. The CDR3 totals 16 residues. CDR3 sequence reads: CASSLLVSGGPNEQFF. Here the CDR3 DNA reads TGTGCCAGCTCCCTTCTAGTAAGCGGAGGCCCCAATGAGCAGTTCTTC.